Listed below are T cell receptor beta chains from one sample, sequenced in a study of blood T cell repertoires in COVID-19. Libraries were prepared by immunoSEQ multiplex PCR; TCRdb keeps only in-frame clonotypes and omits some of them. The sample includes around 280,000 clones, roughly 85% of them seen just once. Sequencing input: PBMCs or T cells enriched from blood (not recorded which). The receptor source for this set is a woman between 40 and 50 years old who had recovered from COVID-19. Both conserved end residues are part of each CDR3. The D gene is left open where the match is weak. Rows may omit the clone size; those that give it use once, few, many or a size class.

v_gene: TRBV2
d_gene: NA
abundance: NA
j_gene: TRBJ2-7
CDR3nt: TGTGCCAGCAGTGACTCTAGCGAGCAGTACTTC
CDR3aa: CASSDSSEQYF

v_gene: TRBV7-3
d_gene: NA
abundance: NA
j_gene: TRBJ1-1
CDR3nt: TGTGCCAGCAGCGCGCTTAAGAGCACTGAAGCTTTCTTT
CDR3aa: CASSALKSTEAFF

v_gene: TRBV7-2
d_gene: TRBD2
abundance: NA
j_gene: TRBJ2-5
CDR3nt: TGTGCCAGTCAACGGGAGGGGAGCCAAGAGACCCAGTACTTC
CDR3aa: CASQREGSQETQYF

v_gene: TRBV7-6
d_gene: TRBD1
abundance: NA
j_gene: TRBJ2-1
CDR3nt: TGTGCCAGCAGCCCCGGGACAGGGTACTCAAGCTCCTACAATGAGCAGTTCTTC
CDR3aa: CASSPGTGYSSSYNEQFF

v_gene: TRBV2
d_gene: NA
abundance: NA
j_gene: TRBJ1-1
CDR3nt: TGTGCCAGCAGTGAGGACCAAGGCGGGGACACTGAAGCTTTCTTT
CDR3aa: CASSEDQGGDTEAFF

v_gene: TRBV5-1
d_gene: NA
abundance: few
j_gene: TRBJ2-2
CDR3nt: TGCGCCAGCAGCGGGGAGGGGGTTACGAACACCGGGGAGCTGTTTTTT
CDR3aa: CASSGEGVTNTGELFF

v_gene: TRBV9
d_gene: TRBD2
abundance: NA
j_gene: TRBJ2-4
CDR3nt: TGTGCCAGCAGCGTAGTTGCGGGAGCCCCCAAAAACATTCAGTACTTC
CDR3aa: CASSVVAGAPKNIQYF

v_gene: TRBV18
d_gene: NA
abundance: NA
j_gene: TRBJ1-1
CDR3nt: TGTGCCAGCTCTCAAGACATGAACACTGAAGCTTTCTTT
CDR3aa: CASSQDMNTEAFF

v_gene: TRBV6-5
d_gene: TRBD1
abundance: NA
j_gene: TRBJ1-5
CDR3nt: TGTGCCAGCAGCACTCTACAGGGGGATCAGCCCCAGCATTTT
CDR3aa: CASSTLQGDQPQHF

v_gene: TRBV25-1
d_gene: NA
abundance: NA
j_gene: TRBJ2-7
CDR3nt: TGTGCCAGCAGTGAACGGGTTCTGGGCTCCTACGAGCAGTACTTC
CDR3aa: CASSERVLGSYEQYF

v_gene: TRBV2
d_gene: NA
abundance: NA
j_gene: TRBJ2-1
CDR3nt: TGTGCCAGCAGTGAAGGCCCACTATACTACAATGAGCAGTTCTTC
CDR3aa: CASSEGPLYYNEQFF

v_gene: TRBV11-2
d_gene: TRBD1
abundance: once
j_gene: TRBJ2-2
CDR3nt: TGTGCCAGCAGCTTACGGGACAGGTACACCGGGGAGCTGTTTTTT
CDR3aa: CASSLRDRYTGELFF